This record covers a single T cell receptor (beta chain). The antigen is not known. The data are from a study of long-term antiretroviral therapy in people with HIV. Germline V gene sequence: CDR1 SGHAT, CDR2 FQNNGV. This CDR3 contains 13 residues. J gave up 7 bases and V 5 bases, and 7 bases lay outside the gene matches. Findings and caveats of the study: The ART regimens used between the mid-2000s and the late 2010s may be less effective than current ones. Diversity rose after ART but stayed below transplant donor controls. ART adherence, viral resistance and therapy changes went unrecorded.

Per donor, at least one pre-ART and at least two post-ART PBMC samples were obtained. Sequencing relied on immunoSEQ assay v3.0, run at survey level. This table comes from immunoSEQ multiplex PCR, and its TCRdb copy is limited to in-frame clones, with some not included. The sample has about 34,000 clones; 80% to 90% are singletons. This TCR came from a woman between 25 and 40 years old with HIV. The gene calls are TRBV11-2 and TRBJ2-5; 7 bases agree with TRBD1. Source: unsorted PBMCs, taken just over 2.7 years before starting antiretroviral therapy. Here the CDR3 DNA reads TGTGCCAGCAGCATGGACAGGCGGCCGACCCAGTACTTC. Protein: CASSMDRRPTQYF.